The clone carrying this T cell receptor (beta chain) was seen many times. The antigen is unknown. This entry belongs to a study of T cells in Graves' hyperthyroidism and ophthalmopathy. General study points: Median prediction lead before ophthalmopathy onset was about 6.7 months with the model.

PBMCs were derived from roughly 10 ml fresh peripheral blood. The source material, RNA transcripts, was used to amplify TCR beta CDR3 regions. The TCR CDR3 was amplified in a first-round RT-PCR using the HTBI primer set. Each CDR3 protein gets one entry after TCRdb re-called the multiplex PCR reads with MiXCR. The sample lists 35,000 to 45,000 distinct CDR3 sequences; just under 50% were seen once. The CDR3 sequence is 15 residues long. Germline CDR1 is SGHRS and CDR2 is YFSETQ. V was cut by 6 bases and J by 4 bases, with 18 bases left in between. The TCR comes from a woman in her fifties or sixties with Graves' hyperthyroidism that later progressed to Graves' ophthalmopathy. This chain connects TRBV5-1 to TRBJ2-3; D is uncertain. The sequencing sample was made of blood. Here the CDR3 reads CASTEDHPSADTQYF. The CDR3 DNA reads as TGCGCCAGCACCGAGGACCATCCATCAGCAGATACGCAGTATTTT.